This T cell receptor (beta chain) was profiled in a study of cytomegalovirus exposure and HLA in healthy donors. A multiplex PCR was run with 60 Vbeta primers and 13 Jbeta primers. Clones were sequenced by immunoSEQ multiplex PCR, and TCRdb holds only the in-frame ones, with some missing. The table shows approximately 75,000 clones, with 66% occurring only once. V shed 6 bases, J shed 5 bases, and the junction held 6 bases outside the gene matches. The CDR3 extends over 13 amino acids. Germline V gives CDR1 SGDLS, CDR2 YYNGEE. Source material: PBMCs. The TCR was taken from a man aged 40-55 years in good health and CMV-seropositive. This chain joins TRBV9 and TRBJ1-2; the match to TRBD1 covers 8 bases. In DNA, the CDR3 is TGTGCCAGCACCGACCAGGGGGCGTATGGCTACACCTTC. Amino acid sequence: CASTDQGAYGYTF.